The present T cell receptor (beta chain) was sequenced within a study of response to subunit inactivated influenza vaccine. General observations from the study: Few new T cells, the authors suggested, are recruited by each seasonal influenza vaccination.

TCRdb reprocessed the RT-PCR reads with MiXCR, giving one entry per CDR3 protein. The table shows approximately 230,000 distinct CDR3 sequences, with 10% to 15% occurring only once. This clonotype was detected only a few times. What it binds is unknown. This TCR derives from a man between 45 and 60 years old who received an inactivated influenza vaccine. This material consisted of non-naive T cells sorted from PBMCs, taken about 14 days before vaccination.

CDR3 nucleotides: TGCAGTGCTAGACTACCGGGACTTCTCCTCTACGAGCAGTACTTC. Its protein product is CSARLPGLLLYEQYF. The rearrangement uses TRBV20-1 and TRBJ2-7; a weak D match, TRBD2 (6 bases). The CDR3 is 15 residues long. V lost 2 bases and J 3 bases, leaving 17 bases between the germline ends. Germline CDR1 DFQATT, CDR2 SNEGSKA (reference sequence).